This record concerns one TCR beta chain sequence. This clone was seen a few times. Its antigen remains unidentified. Base qualities are not recorded, but no much larger clone differs from it by a single base. This sample is drawn from a study of vaccination effects on CD4 cells after COVID-19 (dated by TCRdb to between 2021 and 2024). Broadly, across the study: Two doses of either the BNT162b2 or the mRNA-1273 mRNA SARS-CoV-2 vaccine were administered to participants. Cultures from other donors in the study were sequenced using the Oncomine TCR Beta short-read assay on an Illumina iSeq 100. The study compared SARS-CoV-2 spike-specific CD4+ TCR repertoires before and after mRNA vaccination in COVID-19 convalescent patients and infection-naive vaccine recipients. The full study included over 8 COVID-19 convalescent patients and several SARS-CoV-2-naive healthy vaccine recipients. General findings and caveats noted by the study authors: Clones induced by infection and clones induced by vaccination both contracted markedly at late timepoints after vaccination, which fits with T cell responses waning over time. In healthy vaccine recipients, vaccine-induced clones were almost all SARS-CoV-2 mono-reactive, with only 1 of 255 cross-reactive with common cold coronaviruses. Only a small number of convalescent patients were included, and no early post-infection timepoints were available, which limited the study.

The CDR3, from cysteine to phenylalanine, totals 15 residues. Of the read, only the CDR3 DNA is kept; its 45 bases are in frame from base 1. Trimming at the junction amounts to 3 bases on V and 6 bases on J, and the germline ends lie 15 bases apart. In the germline V gene, CDR1 corresponds to LGHNA and CDR2 to YSLEER. In the ViraFEST assay, PBMC were stimulated with viral peptide pools, and TCR sequencing was then used to find antigen-specific CD4+ T cell clonotypes based on their expansion. After more than nine days of culture, CD4+ T cells were isolated with the EasySep CD4+ T cell isolation kit. The absence of prior SARS-CoV-2 infection in healthy vaccine recipients was confirmed by negative nucleocapsid antibodies before and after vaccination. Fewer than 2.5 million PBMC per well were cultured in IMDM with approximately 5% human AB serum, about 9.4 IU/ml IL-2 and gentamicin, plus 10 ug/ml peptides. Half of the culture medium was replaced with fresh IL-2-containing medium on days 3 and 7. Each peptide stimulation condition was cultured in triplicate wells unless otherwise noted. Using Ficoll-Paque Plus gradient centrifugation, PBMC were separated from whole blood and then either used fresh or cryopreserved at -140C. The overlapping peptide pools covered the spike proteins of SARS-CoV-2 and of the common cold coronaviruses HCoV-NL63, HCoV-OC43 and HCoV-229E. The QIAamp micro DNA kit was used to extract genomic DNA from the cultured CD4+ T cells.

To prepare the library, the immunoSEQ multiplex PCR assay was applied. TCR beta CDR3 sequencing was performed on DNA from the cultured, isolated CD4+ T cells. On the study's bioinformatics: Non-productive TCR sequences were removed, reads were trimmed to the CDR3 region, and CDR3s of at least 7 amino acids were retained. Antigen-specific clonotypes were identified using the MANAFEST web app by comparison of expansion in peptide wells against reference cultures. To be called positive, a clone needed expansion at FDR<0.05 compared with the reference and with all other wells, an odds ratio greater than 5, and a frequency greater than 0.1% in two replicate wells. Clonotypes significantly expanded in SARS-CoV-2 spike wells and in at least one common cold coronavirus spike condition were defined as cross-reactive. CDR3 similarity was assessed by Levenshtein distance using the stringdist R package, and unrooted trees were constructed with ape in R 3.6.1. As stored in TCRdb, this immuneACCESS dataset retains in-frame rearrangements with V and J assigned. A fraction of the clones does not appear; measured against another copy, unresolved V genes explain less than half of the discrepancy, and the remainder lacks a known reason. The V and J calls and clone size were taken over from that table, and D and trimming were inferred from the DNA. The sample table contains tens of thousands of clones; only one count was recorded for approximately 70% of them. The ten largest clones add up to approximately 4.3% of the sample.

This specimen consisted of CD4+ T cells from PBMCs cultured with HCoV-OC43 spike peptides, obtained before COVID-19 vaccination. The cell subset or site label on this specimen signifies: HCoV-OC43 spike overlapping peptide pool stimulation. This TCR came from a human donor who received a COVID-19 vaccine. The rearrangement combines TRBV4-3 with TRBJ2-1; too little of a D gene remains to name it. In nucleotides, the sequence is TGCGCCAGCAGCCAGGCCTCCAGGCTTGGCAATGAGCAGTTCTTC. Translation gives CASSQASRLGNEQFF.